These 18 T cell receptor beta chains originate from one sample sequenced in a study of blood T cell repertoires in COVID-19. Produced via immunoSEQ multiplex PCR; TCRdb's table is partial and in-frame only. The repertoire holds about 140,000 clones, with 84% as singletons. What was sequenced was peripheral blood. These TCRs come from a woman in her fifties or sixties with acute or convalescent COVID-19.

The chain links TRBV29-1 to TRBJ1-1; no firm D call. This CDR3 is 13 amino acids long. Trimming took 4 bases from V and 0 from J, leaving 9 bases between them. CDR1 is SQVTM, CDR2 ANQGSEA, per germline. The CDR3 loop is CSVAGGMNTEAFF. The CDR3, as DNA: TGCAGCGTTGCGGGAGGGATGAACACTGAAGCTTTCTTT.

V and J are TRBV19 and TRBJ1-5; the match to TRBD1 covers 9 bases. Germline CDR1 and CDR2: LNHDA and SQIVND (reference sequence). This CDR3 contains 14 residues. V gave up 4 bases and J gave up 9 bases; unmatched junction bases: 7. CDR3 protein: CASSTEGTGWPQHF. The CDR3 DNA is TGTGCCAGTAGTACCGAAGGGACAGGGTGGCCCCAGCATTTT. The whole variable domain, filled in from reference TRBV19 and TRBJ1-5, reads DGGITQSPKYLFRKEGQNVTLSCEQNLNHDAMYWYRQDPGQGLRLIYYSQIVNDFQKGDIAEGYSVSREKKESFPLTVTSAQKNPTAFYLCASSTEGTGWPQHFGDGTRLSIL.

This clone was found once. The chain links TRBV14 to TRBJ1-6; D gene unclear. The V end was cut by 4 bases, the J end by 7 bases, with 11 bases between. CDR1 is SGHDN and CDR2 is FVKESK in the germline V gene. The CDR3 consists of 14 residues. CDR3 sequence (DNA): TGTGCCAGCAGCCCGAGGATCGGAAATTCACCCCTCCACTTT. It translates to CASSPRIGNSPLHF. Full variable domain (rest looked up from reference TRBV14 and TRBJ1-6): EAGVTQFPSHSVIEKGQTVTLRCDPISGHDNLYWYRRVMGKEIKFLLHFVKESKQDESGMPNNRFLAERTGGTYSTLKVQPAELEDSGVYFCASSPRIGNSPLHFGNGTRLTVT.

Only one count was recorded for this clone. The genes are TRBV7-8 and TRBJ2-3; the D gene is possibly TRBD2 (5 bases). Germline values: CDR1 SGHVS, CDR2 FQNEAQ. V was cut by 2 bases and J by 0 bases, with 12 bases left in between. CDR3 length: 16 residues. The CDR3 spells CASSLLGSGSTDTQYF. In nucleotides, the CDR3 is TGTGCCAGCAGCTTATTGGGAAGCGGAAGCACAGATACGCAGTATTTT.

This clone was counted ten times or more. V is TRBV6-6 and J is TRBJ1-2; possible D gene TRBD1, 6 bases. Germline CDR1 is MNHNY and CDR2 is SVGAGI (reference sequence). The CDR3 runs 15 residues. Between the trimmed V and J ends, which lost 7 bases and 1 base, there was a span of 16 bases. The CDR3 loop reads CASKGTRTVNYGYTF. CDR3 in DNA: TGTGCCAGCAAGGGGACTAGGACAGTTAACTATGGCTACACCTTC.

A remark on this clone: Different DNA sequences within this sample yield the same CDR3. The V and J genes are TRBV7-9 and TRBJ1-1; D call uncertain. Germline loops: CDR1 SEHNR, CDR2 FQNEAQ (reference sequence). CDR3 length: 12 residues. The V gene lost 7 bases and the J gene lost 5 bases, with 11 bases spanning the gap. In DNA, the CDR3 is TGTGCCAGCACCCTCTCGGGGACTGAAGCTTTCTTT. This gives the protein CASTLSGTEAFF.

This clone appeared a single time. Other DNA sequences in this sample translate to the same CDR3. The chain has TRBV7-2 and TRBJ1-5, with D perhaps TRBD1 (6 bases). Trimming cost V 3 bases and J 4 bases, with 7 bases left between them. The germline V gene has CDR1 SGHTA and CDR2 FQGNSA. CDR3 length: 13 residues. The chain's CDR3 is CASSLGQNQPQHF. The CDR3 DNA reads TGTGCCAGCAGCTTGGGACAAAATCAGCCCCAGCATTTT. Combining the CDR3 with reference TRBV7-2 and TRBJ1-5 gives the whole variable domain GAGVSQSPSNKVTEKGKDVELRCDPISGHTALYWYRQSLGQGLEFLIYFQGNSAPDKSGLPSDRFSAERTGGSVSTLTIQRTQQEDSAVYLCASSLGQNQPQHFGDGTRLSIL.

The CDR3 nucleotides are TGTGCCAGCAGTGACCGGAGCTCCTATAATTCACCCCTCCACTTT. Amino acid sequence: CASSDRSSYNSPLHF. J is TRBJ1-6 and V is TRBV6-2 or TRBV6-3; unclear D gene. Germline V gene sequence: CDR1 MNHEY, CDR2 SVGEGT. V gave up 5 bases and J gave up 0 bases, with 8 bases separating them. This CDR3 spans 15 amino acids.

The CDR3 spells CATSDTTGTGLPGANVLTF. The CDR3 DNA sequence: TGTGCCACCAGTGATACTACCGGGACAGGCCTCCCTGGGGCCAACGTCCTGACTTTC. The chain carries TRBV24-1 and TRBJ2-6, with 8 bases aligning to TRBD1. Germline V CDR1 and CDR2: KGHDR, SFDVKD. The CDR3 covers 19 residues. J lost 2 bases, V lost 3 bases, and 11 bases had no gene match.

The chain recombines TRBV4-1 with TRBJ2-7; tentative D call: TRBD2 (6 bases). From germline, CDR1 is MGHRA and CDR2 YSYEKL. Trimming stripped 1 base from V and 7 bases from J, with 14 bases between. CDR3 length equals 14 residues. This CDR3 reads CASSQVGTGLEQYF. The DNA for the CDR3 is TGCGCCAGCAGCCAAGTGGGGACTGGGTTGGAGCAGTACTTC.

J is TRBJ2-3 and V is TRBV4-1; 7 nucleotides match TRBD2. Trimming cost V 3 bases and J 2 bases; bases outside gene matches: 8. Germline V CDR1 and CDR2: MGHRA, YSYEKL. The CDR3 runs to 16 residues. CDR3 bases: TGCGCCAGCAGCCACATTGGACTAGATCCCACAGATACGCAGTATTTT. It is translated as CASSHIGLDPTDTQYF.

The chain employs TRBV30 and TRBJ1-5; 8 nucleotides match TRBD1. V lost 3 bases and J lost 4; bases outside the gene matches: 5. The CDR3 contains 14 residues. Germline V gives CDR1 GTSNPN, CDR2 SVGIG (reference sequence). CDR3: CAWSLGQVNQPQHF. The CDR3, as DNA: TGTGCCTGGAGCTTGGGACAGGTAAATCAGCCCCAGCATTTT.

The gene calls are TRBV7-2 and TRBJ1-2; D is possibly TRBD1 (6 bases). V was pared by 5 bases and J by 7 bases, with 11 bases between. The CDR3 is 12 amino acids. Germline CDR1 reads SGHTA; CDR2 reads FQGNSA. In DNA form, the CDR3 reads TGTGCCAGCAGCACCCACAGGGTTGGCTACACCTTC. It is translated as CASSTHRVGYTF.

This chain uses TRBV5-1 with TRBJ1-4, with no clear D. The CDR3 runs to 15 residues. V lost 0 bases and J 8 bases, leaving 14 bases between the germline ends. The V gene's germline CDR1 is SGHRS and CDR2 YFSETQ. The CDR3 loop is CASSLVSTTGEKLFF. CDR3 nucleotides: TGCGCCAGCAGCTTGGTTAGTACGACGGGGGAAAAACTGTTTTTT.

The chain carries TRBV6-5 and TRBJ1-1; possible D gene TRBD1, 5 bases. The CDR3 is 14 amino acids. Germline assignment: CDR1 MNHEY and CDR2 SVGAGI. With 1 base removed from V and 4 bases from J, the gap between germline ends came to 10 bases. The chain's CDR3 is CASSYFQGGTEAFF. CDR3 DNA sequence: TGTGCCAGCAGTTACTTTCAGGGAGGCACTGAAGCTTTCTTT.

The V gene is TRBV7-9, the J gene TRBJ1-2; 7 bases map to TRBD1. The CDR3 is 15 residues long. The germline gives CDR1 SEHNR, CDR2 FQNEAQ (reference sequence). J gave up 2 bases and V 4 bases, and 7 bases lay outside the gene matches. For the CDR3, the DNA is TGTGCCAGCAGCTCGGACCCGACAGGGAACTATGGCTACACCTTC. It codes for CASSSDPTGNYGYTF.

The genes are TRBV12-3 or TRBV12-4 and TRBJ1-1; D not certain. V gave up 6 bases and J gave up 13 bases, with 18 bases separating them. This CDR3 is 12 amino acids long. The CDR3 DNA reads TGTGCCAGCAGCACCGGGAGCCGATGGATTTTCTTT. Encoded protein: CASSTGSRWIFF.

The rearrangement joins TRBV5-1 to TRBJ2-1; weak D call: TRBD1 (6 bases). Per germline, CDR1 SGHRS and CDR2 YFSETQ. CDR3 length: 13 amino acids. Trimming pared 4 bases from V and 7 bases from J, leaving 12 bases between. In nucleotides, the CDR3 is TGCGCCAGCAGCGGGACAAGGGGGAATGAGCAGTTCTTC. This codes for CASSGTRGNEQFF.